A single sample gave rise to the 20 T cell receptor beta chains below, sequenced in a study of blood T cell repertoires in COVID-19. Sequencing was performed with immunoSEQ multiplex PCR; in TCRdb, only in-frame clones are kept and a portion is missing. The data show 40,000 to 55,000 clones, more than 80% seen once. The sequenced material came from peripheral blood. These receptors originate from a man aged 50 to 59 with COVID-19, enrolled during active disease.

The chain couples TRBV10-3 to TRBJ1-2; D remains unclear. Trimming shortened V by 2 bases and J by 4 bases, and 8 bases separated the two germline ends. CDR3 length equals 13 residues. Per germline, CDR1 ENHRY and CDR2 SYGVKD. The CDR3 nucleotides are TGTGCCATCAGTGAGGGCAGGTTCTATGGCTACACCTTC. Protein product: CAISEGRFYGYTF.

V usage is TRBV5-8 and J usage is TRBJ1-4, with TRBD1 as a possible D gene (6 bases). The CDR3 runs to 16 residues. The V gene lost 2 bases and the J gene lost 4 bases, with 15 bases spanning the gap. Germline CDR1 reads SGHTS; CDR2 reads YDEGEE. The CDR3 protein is CASSFRGRSNNEKLFF. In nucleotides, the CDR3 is TGTGCCAGCAGCTTCAGGGGACGGAGCAATAATGAAAAACTGTTTTTT. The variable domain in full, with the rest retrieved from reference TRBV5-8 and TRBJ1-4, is EAGVTQSPTHLIKTRGQQATLRCSPISGHTSVYWYQQALGLGLQFLLWYDEGEERNRGNFPPRFSGRQFPNYSSELNVNALELEDSALYLCASSFRGRSNNEKLFFGSGTQLSVL.

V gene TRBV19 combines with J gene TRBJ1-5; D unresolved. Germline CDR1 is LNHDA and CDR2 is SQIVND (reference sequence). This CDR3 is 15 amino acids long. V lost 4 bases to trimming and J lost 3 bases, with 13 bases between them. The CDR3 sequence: CASSTMGFNNQPQHF. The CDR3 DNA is TGTGCCAGTAGTACAATGGGCTTTAACAATCAGCCCCAGCATTTT.

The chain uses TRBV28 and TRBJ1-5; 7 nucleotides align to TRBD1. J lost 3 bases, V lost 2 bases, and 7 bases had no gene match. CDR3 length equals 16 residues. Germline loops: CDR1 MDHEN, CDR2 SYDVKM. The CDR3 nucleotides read TGTGCCAGCAGTTTACGACAGGGAAGGGCCAATCAGCCCCAGCATTTT. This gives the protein CASSLRQGRANQPQHF.

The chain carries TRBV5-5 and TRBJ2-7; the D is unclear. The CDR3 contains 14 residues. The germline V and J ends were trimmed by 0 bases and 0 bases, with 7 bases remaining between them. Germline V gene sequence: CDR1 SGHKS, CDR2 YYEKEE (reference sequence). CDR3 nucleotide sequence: TGTGCCAGCAGCTTGGTCGGTACCTCCTACGAGCAGTACTTC. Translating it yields CASSLVGTSYEQYF. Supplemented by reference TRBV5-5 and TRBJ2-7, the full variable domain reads DAGVTQSPTHLIKTRGQQVTLRCSPISGHKSVSWYQQVLGQGPQFIFQYYEKEERGRGNFPDRFSARQFPNYSSELNVNALLLGDSALYLCASSLVGTSYEQYFGPGTRLTVT.

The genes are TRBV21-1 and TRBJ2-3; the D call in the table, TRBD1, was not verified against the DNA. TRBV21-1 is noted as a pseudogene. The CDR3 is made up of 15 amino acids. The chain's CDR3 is CASSKGQGSTDTQYF. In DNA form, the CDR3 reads TGTGCCAGCAGCAAAGGCCAGGGGTCCACAGATACGCAGTATTTT.

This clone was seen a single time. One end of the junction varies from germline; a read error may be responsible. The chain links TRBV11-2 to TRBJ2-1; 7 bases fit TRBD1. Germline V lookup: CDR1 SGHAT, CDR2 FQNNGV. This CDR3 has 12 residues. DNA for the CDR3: TGTGCCAGCAGCTCCCAGGGACAGTTAAGTATCTTC. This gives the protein CASSSQGQLSIF.

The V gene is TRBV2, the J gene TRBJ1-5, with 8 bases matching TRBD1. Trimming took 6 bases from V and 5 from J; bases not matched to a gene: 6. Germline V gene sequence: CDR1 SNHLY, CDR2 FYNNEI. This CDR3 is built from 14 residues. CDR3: CASRAGQGYQPQHF. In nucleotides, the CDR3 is TGTGCCAGCAGGGCCGGACAGGGCTATCAGCCCCAGCATTTT.

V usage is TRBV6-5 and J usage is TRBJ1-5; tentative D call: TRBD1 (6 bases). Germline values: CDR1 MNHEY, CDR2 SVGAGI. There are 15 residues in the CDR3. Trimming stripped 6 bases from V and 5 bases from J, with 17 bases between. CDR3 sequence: CASRKDSLGYQPQHF. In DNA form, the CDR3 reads TGTGCCAGCAGAAAGGACAGTTTGGGGTATCAGCCCCAGCATTTT.

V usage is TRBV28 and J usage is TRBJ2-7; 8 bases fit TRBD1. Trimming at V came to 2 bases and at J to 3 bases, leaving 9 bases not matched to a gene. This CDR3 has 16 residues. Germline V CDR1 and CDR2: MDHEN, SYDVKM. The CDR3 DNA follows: TGTGCCAGCAGTTTACCCAGACAGGGGTTGGGCTACGAGCAGTACTTC. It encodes CASSLPRQGLGYEQYF.

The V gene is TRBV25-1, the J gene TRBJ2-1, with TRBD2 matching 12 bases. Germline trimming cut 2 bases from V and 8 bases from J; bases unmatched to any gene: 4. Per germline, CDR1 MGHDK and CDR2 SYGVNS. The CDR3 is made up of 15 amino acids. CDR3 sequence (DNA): TGTGCCAGCAGTGAACAGACTAGCGGGAGAGATGAGCAGTTCTTC. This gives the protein CASSEQTSGRDEQFF.

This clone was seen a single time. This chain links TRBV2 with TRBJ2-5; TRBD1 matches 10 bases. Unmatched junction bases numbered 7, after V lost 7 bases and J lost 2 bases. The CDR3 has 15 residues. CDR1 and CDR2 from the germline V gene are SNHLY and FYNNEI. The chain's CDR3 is CASIPRDRGQETQYF. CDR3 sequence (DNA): TGTGCCAGCATCCCGAGGGACAGGGGACAAGAGACCCAGTACTTC.

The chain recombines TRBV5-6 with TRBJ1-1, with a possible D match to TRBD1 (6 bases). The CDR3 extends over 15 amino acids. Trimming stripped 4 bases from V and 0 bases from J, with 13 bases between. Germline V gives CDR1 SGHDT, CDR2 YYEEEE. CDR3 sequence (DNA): TGTGCCAGCAGCAGGACAGAGACTATGAACACTGAAGCTTTCTTT. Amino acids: CASSRTETMNTEAFF. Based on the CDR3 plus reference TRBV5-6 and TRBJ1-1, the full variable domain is DAGVTQSPTHLIKTRGQQVTLRCSPKSGHDTVSWYQQALGQGPQFIFQYYEEEERQRGNFPDRFSGHQFPNYSSELNVNALLLGDSALYLCASSRTETMNTEAFFGQGTRLTVV.

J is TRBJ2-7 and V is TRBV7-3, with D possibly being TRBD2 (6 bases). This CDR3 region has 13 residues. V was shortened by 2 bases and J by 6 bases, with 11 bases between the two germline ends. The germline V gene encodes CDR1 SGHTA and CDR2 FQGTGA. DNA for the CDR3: TGTGCCAGCAGCTTAGCGGGAAGGGGCGAGCAGTACTTC. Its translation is CASSLAGRGEQYF.

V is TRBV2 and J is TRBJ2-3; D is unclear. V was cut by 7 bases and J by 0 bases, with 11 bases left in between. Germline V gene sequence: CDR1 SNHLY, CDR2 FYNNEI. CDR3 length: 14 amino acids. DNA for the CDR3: TGTGCCAGCACAAAGAGTCCTAGCACAGATACGCAGTATTTT. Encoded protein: CASTKSPSTDTQYF. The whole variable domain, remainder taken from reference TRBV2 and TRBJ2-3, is EPEVTQTPSHQVTQMGQEVILRCVPISNHLYFYWYRQILGQKVEFLVSFYNNEISEKSEIFDDQFSVERPDGSNFTLKIRSTKLEDSAMYFCASTKSPSTDTQYFGPGTRLTVL.

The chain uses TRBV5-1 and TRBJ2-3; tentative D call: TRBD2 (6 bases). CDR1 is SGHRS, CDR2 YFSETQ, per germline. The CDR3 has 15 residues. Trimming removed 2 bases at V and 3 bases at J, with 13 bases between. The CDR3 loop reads CASSLPGSGTDTQYF. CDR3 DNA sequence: TGCGCCAGCAGCTTACCCGGGAGCGGGACAGATACGCAGTATTTT.

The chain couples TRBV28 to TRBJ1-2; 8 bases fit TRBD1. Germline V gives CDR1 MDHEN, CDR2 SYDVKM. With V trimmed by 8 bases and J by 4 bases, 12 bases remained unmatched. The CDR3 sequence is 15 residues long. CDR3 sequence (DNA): TGTGCCAGCTCATCCCCGGGACAGGCGGGCTATGGCTACACCTTC. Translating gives CASSSPGQAGYGYTF.

CDR3 amino acids: CASSFPQKDSNQPQHF. CDR3 sequence (DNA): TGTGCCAGCAGCTTCCCACAGAAGGATAGCAATCAGCCCCAGCATTTT. The chain links TRBV21-1 to TRBJ1-5; TRBD1 is the table's D call, not checked against the DNA. TRBV21-1 corresponds to a pseudogene. The length of the CDR3 is 16 residues.

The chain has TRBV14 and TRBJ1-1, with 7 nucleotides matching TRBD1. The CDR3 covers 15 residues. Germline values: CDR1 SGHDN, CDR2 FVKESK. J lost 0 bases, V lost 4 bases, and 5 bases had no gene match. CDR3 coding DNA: TGTGCCAGCAGCCCCCGTGGGACAGTGAACACTGAAGCTTTCTTT. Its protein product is CASSPRGTVNTEAFF.

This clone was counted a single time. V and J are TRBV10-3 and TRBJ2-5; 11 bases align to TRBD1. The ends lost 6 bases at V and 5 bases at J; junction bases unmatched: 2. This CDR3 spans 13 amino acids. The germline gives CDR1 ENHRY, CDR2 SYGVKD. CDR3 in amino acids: CAISGTGGETQYF. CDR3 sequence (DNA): TGTGCCATCAGCGGGACAGGGGGGGAGACCCAGTACTTC.